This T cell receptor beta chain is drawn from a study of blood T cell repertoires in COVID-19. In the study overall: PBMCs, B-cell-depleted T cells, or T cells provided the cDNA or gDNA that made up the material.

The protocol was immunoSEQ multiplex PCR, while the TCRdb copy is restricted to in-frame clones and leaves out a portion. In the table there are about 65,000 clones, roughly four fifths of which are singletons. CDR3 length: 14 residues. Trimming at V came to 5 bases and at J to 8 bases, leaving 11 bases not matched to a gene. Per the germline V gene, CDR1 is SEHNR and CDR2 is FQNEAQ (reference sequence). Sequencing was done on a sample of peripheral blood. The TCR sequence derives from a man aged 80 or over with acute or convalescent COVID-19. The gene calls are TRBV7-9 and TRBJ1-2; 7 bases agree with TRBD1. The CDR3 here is CASSPRQGSTGYTF. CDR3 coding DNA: TGTGCCAGCAGCCCACGACAGGGATCGACGGGCTACACCTTC.